This TCR beta chain was identified during a study of a mutant IDH1 vaccine in newly diagnosed glioma. Study in general: Patients previously underwent radiotherapy, temozolomide, or both, and most underwent both.

CDR1 MNHNY and CDR2 SVGAGI come from the germline V gene (reference sequence). The CDR3 is made up of 16 amino acids. V shed 6 bases, J shed 6 bases, and the junction held 12 bases outside the gene matches. This table comes from immunoSEQ multiplex PCR, and its TCRdb copy is limited to in-frame clones, with some not included. The data hold tens of thousands of clones, with 81% observed a single time. Concerning this clone itself: Its specificity is not known.

As to time point: week 35, safety follow-up. The content of each vaccine dose was 300 ug of mutant IDH1 20-mer peptide, and topical imiquimod accompanied it. The receptor was isolated from a man in his forties with glioma. The chain is built from TRBV6-6 and TRBJ2-7; 12 bases line up with TRBD1. Source: PBMCs, taken from a glioma patient whose treatment included an IDH1 peptide vaccine. The CDR3 region has the DNA TGTGCCAGCAGCCCGGGACAGGGGGCGATCGGATCCGAGCAGTACTTC. Translated, it gives CASSPGQGAIGSEQYF.